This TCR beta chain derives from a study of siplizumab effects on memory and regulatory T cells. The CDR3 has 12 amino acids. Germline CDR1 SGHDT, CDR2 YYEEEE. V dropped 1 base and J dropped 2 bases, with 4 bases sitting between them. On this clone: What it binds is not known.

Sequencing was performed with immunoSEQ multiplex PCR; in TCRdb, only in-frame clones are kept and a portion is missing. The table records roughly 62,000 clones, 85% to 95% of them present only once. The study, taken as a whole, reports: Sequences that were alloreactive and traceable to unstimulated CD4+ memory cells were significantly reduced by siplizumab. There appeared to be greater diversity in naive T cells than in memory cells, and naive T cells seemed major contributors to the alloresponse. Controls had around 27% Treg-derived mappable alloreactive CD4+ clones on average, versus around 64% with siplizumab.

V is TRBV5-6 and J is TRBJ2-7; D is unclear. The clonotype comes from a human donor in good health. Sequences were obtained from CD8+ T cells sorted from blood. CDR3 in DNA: TGTGCCAGCAGCTTGCTAGCCTACGAGCAGTACTTC. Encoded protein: CASSLLAYEQYF. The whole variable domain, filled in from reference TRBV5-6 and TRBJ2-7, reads DAGVTQSPTHLIKTRGQQVTLRCSPKSGHDTVSWYQQALGQGPQFIFQYYEEEERQRGNFPDRFSGHQFPNYSSELNVNALLLGDSALYLCASSLLAYEQYFGPGTRLTVT.